This T cell receptor (beta chain) was profiled in a study of identical twins. The J segment lost 0 bases and the V segment lost 5 bases, leaving 7 bases of the junction unmatched. The CDR3 sequence is 16 residues long. TCRdb ran MiXCR on the 5' RACE reads and lists one entry per CDR3 protein. This table has 700,000 to 950,000 distinct CDR3 sequences, 10% to 15% appearing once. These same data were also listed under a study on yellow fever vaccine responses in identical twins.

The rearrangement links TRBV12-3 or TRBV12-4 to TRBJ2-7; 10 bases line up with TRBD2. The sequence derives from a woman aged 18-35 years in good health. Sequenced input: PBMCs. In DNA form, the CDR3 reads TGTGCCAGCAGTCAAACGGCTAGCGGGAGCTCCTACGAGCAGTACTTC. This sequence encodes CASSQTASGSSYEQYF.